The rows below give T cell receptor beta chains drawn from one sample of a study of Ad26.COV2.S vaccination and SARS-CoV-2 variants. Repertoires were generated with immunoSEQ multiplex PCR, while TCRdb's copy carries only in-frame clones and drops some. Among roughly 400,000 clones listed, around 92% were seen once. The source was peripheral blood, collected in a trial of Ad26.COV2.S vaccine versus placebo. These receptors all stem from a person aged 18-60 years who received the Ad26.COV2.S COVID-19 vaccine or a placebo. The CDR3 runs from the conserved cysteine through the conserved F or W.

length: 13; V: TRBV19; J: TRBJ1-2; CDR3: CASSISLIYGYTF
length: 12; V: TRBV6-2/TRBV6-3; J: TRBJ1-1; CDR3: CASSYSRGEAFF
length: 14; V: TRBV6-2/TRBV6-3; J: TRBJ2-7; CDR3: CASSSVTGSYEQYF
length: 19; V: TRBV7-2; J: TRBJ2-3; CDR3: CASSPRVRLAGGQSDTQYF
length: 15; V: TRBV7-2; J: TRBJ2-1; CDR3: CASNRRTGEINEQFF
length: 12; V: TRBV30; J: TRBJ2-1; CDR3: CAWSVLGYEQFF
length: 17; V: TRBV28; J: TRBJ2-4; CDR3: CASSSDRGPTPSDIQYF
length: 15; V: TRBV6-2/TRBV6-3; J: TRBJ2-5; CDR3: CASNPRTGGQETQYF
length: 15; V: TRBV5-8; J: TRBJ2-3; CDR3: CASSPLARSTDTQYF
length: 14; V: TRBV6-2/TRBV6-3; J: TRBJ2-4; CDR3: CASSYGGVKNIQYF
length: 14; V: TRBV5-1; J: TRBJ2-3; CDR3: CASSFQGSADTQYF
length: 14; V: TRBV6-6; J: TRBJ1-5; CDR3: CASSGPDGNQPQHF
length: 15; V: TRBV2; J: TRBJ1-6; CDR3: CASSQRWEYNSPLHF
length: 15; V: TRBV5-4; J: TRBJ1-3; CDR3: CASSRDRSSGNTIYF
length: 15; V: TRBV27; J: TRBJ2-5; CDR3: CASSRRESPWETQYF
length: 17; V: TRBV20-1; J: TRBJ2-3; CDR3: CSASSGGGAIRKGTQYF
length: 15; V: TRBV7-2; J: TRBJ1-2; CDR3: CASSLTRSGSYGYTF
length: 16; V: TRBV6-2/TRBV6-3; J: TRBJ2-5; CDR3: CASSYQRGATGETQYF
length: 15; V: TRBV2; J: TRBJ2-7; CDR3: CASSEGGGGSYEQYF
length: 16; V: TRBV5-4; J: TRBJ1-2; CDR3: CASSLALGSGDYGYTF
length: 15; V: TRBV2; J: TRBJ2-7; CDR3: CASSPGPLGVYEQYF
length: 14; V: TRBV7-9; J: TRBJ2-2; CDR3: CASSGTPNTGELFF
length: 13; V: TRBV3-1/TRBV3-2; J: TRBJ2-7; CDR3: CASSLPGTTEQYF
length: 15; V: TRBV3-1/TRBV3-2; J: TRBJ1-2; CDR3: CASSHEGTGVRGYTF
length: 13; V: TRBV7-2; J: TRBJ2-7; CDR3: CASNDGSSYEQYF